This T cell receptor (beta chain) came from a study of cytomegalovirus exposure and HLA in healthy donors. Study findings and constraints: Reportedly, a later analysis found an Asian-associated ancestry cluster had fewer N-insertions than the roughly 700-donor mean. Only CMV serostatus was available as immune exposure information.

To note about this clone: What it recognizes is unknown.

V lost 7 bases, J lost 3 bases, and 12 bases lay in between. Germline CDR1 reads SEHNR; CDR2 reads FQNEAQ (reference sequence). The CDR3 contains 13 residues. Primers for the PCR totalled 60 Vbeta and 13 Jbeta. The repertoire was sequenced with immunoSEQ multiplex PCR; TCRdb's copy has only in-frame clones and lacks some. Among about 120,000 clones listed, roughly 82% were seen once. The sample consisted of PBMCs. This chain links TRBV7-9 with TRBJ1-2; no clear D gene. The clonotype comes from a woman aged 18-35 years in good health and CMV-seronegative. This CDR3 reads CASTFGGDYGYTF. For the CDR3, the DNA is TGTGCCAGCACCTTCGGCGGGGACTATGGCTACACCTTC. The whole variable domain, filled in from reference TRBV7-9 and TRBJ1-2, reads DTGVSQNPRHKITKRGQNVTFRCDPISEHNRLYWYRQTLGQGPEFLTYFQNEAQLEKSRLLSDRFSAERPKGSFSTLEIQRTEQGDSAMYLCASTFGGDYGYTFGSGTRLTVV.